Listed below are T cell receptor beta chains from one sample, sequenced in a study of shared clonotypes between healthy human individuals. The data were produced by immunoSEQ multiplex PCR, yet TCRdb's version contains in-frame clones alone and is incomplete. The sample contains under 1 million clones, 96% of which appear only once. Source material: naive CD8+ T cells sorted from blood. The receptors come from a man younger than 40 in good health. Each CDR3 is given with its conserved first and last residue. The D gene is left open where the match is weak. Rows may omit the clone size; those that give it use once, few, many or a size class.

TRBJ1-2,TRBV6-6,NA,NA,TGTGCCAGCAGTTACCTACTCGACAGGATGGGTGGCTACACCTTC,CASSYLLDRMGGYTF
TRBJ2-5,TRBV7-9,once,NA,TGTGCCAGCAGCGCAGAACAACCTGAGGGAGAGACCCAGTACTTC,CASSAEQPEGETQYF
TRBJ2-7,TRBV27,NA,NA,TGTGCCAGCAGTCCGCTGGACAGCTACGAGCAGTACTTC,CASSPLDSYEQYF
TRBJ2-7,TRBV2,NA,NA,TGTGCCAGCAAAGTCGGAGGGAAGAGCTACGAGCAGTACTTC,CASKVGGKSYEQYF
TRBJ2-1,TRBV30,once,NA,TGTGCCTGGAGTGTGGGCAGTGCGATTGGAGAGCAGTTCTTC,CAWSVGSAIGEQFF
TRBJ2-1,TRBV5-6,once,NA,TGTGCCAGCAGCTTAGACATAATTAGCGTCACCATTGGGGACAATGAGCAGTTCTTC,CASSLDIISVTIGDNEQFF
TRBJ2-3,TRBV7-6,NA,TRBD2,TGTGCCAGCAGCTTATTTGGGCGGGAGGGGACAGATACGCAGTATTTT,CASSLFGREGTDTQYF
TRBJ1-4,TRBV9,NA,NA,TGTGCCAGCAGCCCCGGGTGGATTGGAGATGAAAAACTGTTTTTT,CASSPGWIGDEKLFF
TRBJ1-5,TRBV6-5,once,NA,TGTGCCAGCAGTTACGGTGAGGGCAATCAGCCCCAGCATTTT,CASSYGEGNQPQHF
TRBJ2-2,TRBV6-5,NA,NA,TGTGCCAGCAGTGCCGGGTCGAACACCGGGGAGCTGTTTTTT,CASSAGSNTGELFF
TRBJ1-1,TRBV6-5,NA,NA,TGTGCCAGCAGTCCAGGACAGATCACTGAAGCTTTCTTT,CASSPGQITEAFF
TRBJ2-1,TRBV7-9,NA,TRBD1,TGTGCCAGCAGCTTAGAAGGGACAGGAGACAATGAGCAGTTCTTC,CASSLEGTGDNEQFF
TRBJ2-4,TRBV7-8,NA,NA,TGTGCCAGCAGCTTGCCCGGAAGAGACATTCAGTACTTC,CASSLPGRDIQYF
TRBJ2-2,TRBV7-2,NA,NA,TGTGCCAGCAGCTCTAGGGGGAGGGGCACCGGGGAGCTGTTTTTT,CASSSRGRGTGELFF
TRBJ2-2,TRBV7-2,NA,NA,TGTGCCAGCAGCTCAGGACTATCCCCCGGGGAGCTGTTTTTT,CASSSGLSPGELFF
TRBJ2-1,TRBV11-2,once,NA,TGTGCCAGCACCGAGAAAGGTAGCTCCTACAATGAGCAGTTCTTC,CASTEKGSSYNEQFF
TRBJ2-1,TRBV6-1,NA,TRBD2,TGTGCCAGCAGTGCCGGAACTAGCGGGACAACAAGCTCCTACAATGAGCAGTTCTTC,CASSAGTSGTTSSYNEQFF
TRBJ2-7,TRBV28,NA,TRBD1,TGTGCCAGCAGTTCAGGGACAGGGGAGTACTACGAGCAGTACTTC,CASSSGTGEYYEQYF
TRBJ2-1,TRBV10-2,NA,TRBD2,TGCGCCAGCAGTGAGACTAGCGGAAGCTACAATGAGCAGTTCTTC,CASSETSGSYNEQFF
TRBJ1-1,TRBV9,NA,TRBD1,TGTGCCAGCACCTCAGGGGGAGGAACTGAAGCTTTCTTT,CASTSGGGTEAFF
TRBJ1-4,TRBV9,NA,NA,TGTGCCAGCAGTTCAGGATGGGGCAGCACTAATGAAAAACTGTTTTTT,CASSSGWGSTNEKLFF
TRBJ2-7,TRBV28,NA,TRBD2,TGTGCCAGCAGCCCGGGTAGCGGGAGGGCCGTCTACGAGCAGTACTTC,CASSPGSGRAVYEQYF